These 28 T cell receptor beta chains were all obtained from the same sample, sequenced in a study of T cell responses to AZD1222 COVID-19 vaccine. Data came from immunoSEQ multiplex PCR; TCRdb stores just in-frame clones and leaves some out. This table has more than 120,000 clones, about nine tenths appearing once. Sequenced material: peripheral blood, taken 28 days after the second AZD1222 dose. Source of these receptors: an adult who received the AZD1222 COVID-19 vaccine.

The V and J genes are TRBV28 and TRBJ2-1; no clear D gene. Germline assignment: CDR1 MDHEN and CDR2 SYDVKM. Trimming took 1 base from V and 9 from J, leaving 16 bases between them. The CDR3 contains 15 residues. CDR3 residues: CASSLSWPGLGEQFF. The CDR3 bases are TGTGCCAGCAGTTTATCGTGGCCTGGGTTGGGTGAGCAGTTCTTC.

The rearrangement links TRBV19 to TRBJ1-1; 8 bases agree with TRBD1. This CDR3 is built from 17 residues. V lost 5 bases, J lost 0 bases, and 11 bases stayed unmatched. From germline, CDR1 is LNHDA and CDR2 SQIVND (reference sequence). CDR3 DNA: TGTGCCAGTAGTGGGTTAAGGACAGGGACCATGAACACTGAAGCTTTCTTT. Residues: CASSGLRTGTMNTEAFF.

CDR3: CASSRDGKNIQYF. The CDR3 nucleotides read TGTGCCAGCAGCCGGGACGGCAAAAACATTCAGTACTTC. This rearrangement joins TRBV7-2 to TRBJ2-4, with D perhaps given as TRBD1 or TRBD2 (5 bases each). Trimming took off 5 bases at V and 3 bases at J, with 8 bases between the two ends. The length of the CDR3 is 13 residues. Germline CDR1 is SGHTA and CDR2 is FQGNSA.

V and J are TRBV28 and TRBJ1-5, with a possible D match to TRBD1 (5 bases). Deletions cut 2 bases from V and 1 base from J, with 21 bases between. Germline CDR1 is MDHEN and CDR2 is SYDVKM. CDR3 length equals 19 residues. The CDR3 region is CASSLGRQWARASNQPQHF. CDR3 in DNA: TGTGCCAGCAGTTTAGGAAGGCAGTGGGCCAGGGCAAGCAATCAGCCCCAGCATTTT.

The chain couples TRBV10-3 to TRBJ1-5, with D unresolved. Trimming removed 3 bases from V and 4 bases from J, with 7 bases in between. There are 13 residues in the CDR3. Germline V lookup: CDR1 ENHRY, CDR2 SYGVKD. CDR3 amino acids: CAISEYTNQPQHF. DNA of the CDR3: TGTGCCATCAGTGAATACACAAATCAGCCCCAGCATTTT.

The chain couples TRBV7-3 to TRBJ2-3, with TRBD1 as a possible D gene (6 bases). Trimming left V 2 bases short and J 2 bases short, with 14 bases between. The CDR3 is 16 residues long. Germline-derived CDR1 and CDR2 are SGHTA and FQGTGA. CDR3 protein: CASSLLGTTSTDTQYF. The CDR3 bases are TGTGCCAGCAGCTTACTAGGGACAACATCCACAGATACGCAGTATTTT.

The chain uses TRBV6-5 and TRBJ1-1; D is possibly TRBD1 (5 bases). The CDR3 covers 15 residues. In germline, CDR1 is MNHEY, CDR2 SVGAGI. With 8 bases removed from V and 0 bases from J, the gap between germline ends came to 16 bases. CDR3 sequence reads: CASPKGSPVNTEAFF. CDR3 DNA sequence: TGTGCCAGCCCAAAGGGGTCCCCGGTGAACACTGAAGCTTTCTTT.

V and J are TRBV30 and TRBJ2-3; 8 positions agree with TRBD2. The V segment lost 0 bases and the J segment 3 bases; nucleotides outside the gene matches: 5. CDR3 length: 15 amino acids. The germline CDR1 and CDR2 sequences are GTSNPN and SVGIG (reference sequence). The CDR3 coding sequence is TGTGCCTGGAGTGTAAGGTTAGCGGGGACAGATACGCAGTATTTT. Its translation is CAWSVRLAGTDTQYF. Using reference TRBV30 and TRBJ2-3 for the parts outside the CDR3, the full variable domain is SQTIHQWPATLVQPVGSPLSLECTVEGTSNPNLYWYRQAAGRGLQLLFYSVGIGQISSEVPQNLSASRPQDRQFILSSKKLLLSDSGFYLCAWSVRLAGTDTQYFGPGTRLTVL.

V is TRBV11-2 and J is TRBJ2-5, with 15 bases fitting TRBD2. J lost 2 bases, V lost 4 bases, and 5 bases had no gene match. From germline, CDR1 is SGHAT and CDR2 FQNNGV. The CDR3 is made up of 17 amino acids. In nucleotides, the CDR3 is TGTGCCAGCAGCTACGGACTAGCGGGGGGGAAACAAGAGACCCAGTACTTC. This sequence encodes CASSYGLAGGKQETQYF.

V and J are TRBV3-1 (or the pseudogene TRBV3-2) and TRBJ2-7, with D tentatively TRBD1 (6 bases). In germline, CDR1 is LGHDT, CDR2 YNNKEL (reference sequence). Trimming stripped 0 bases from V and 3 bases from J, with 12 bases between. This CDR3 has 15 residues. The CDR3 spells CASSQDPVTGYEQYF. The CDR3 DNA follows: TGTGCCAGCAGCCAAGACCCCGTGACAGGCTACGAGCAGTACTTC.

The V call is TRBV9, the J call TRBJ1-1; tentative D call: TRBD1 (5 bases). From germline, CDR1 is SGDLS and CDR2 YYNGEE. The CDR3 has 13 residues. V dropped 4 bases and J dropped 4 bases, with 11 bases sitting between them. CDR3 in DNA: TGTGCCAGCAGCACAACAGGAATCACTGAAGCTTTCTTT. It specifies CASSTTGITEAFF.

The chain joins TRBV21-1 to TRBJ1-5; TRBD1 is the table's D call, not checked against the DNA. TRBV21-1 is noted as a pseudogene. The CDR3 is 16 amino acids. The CDR3 loop reads CASSKLGQVMNQPQHF. The CDR3 DNA is TGTGCCAGCAGCAAACTGGGACAGGTGATGAATCAGCCCCAGCATTTT.

This chain connects TRBV28 to TRBJ1-2, with a tentative D call TRBD1 (6 bases). The V end lost 7 bases, the J end lost 0 bases, and 18 bases lay between the germline ends. CDR1 is MDHEN and CDR2 is SYDVKM in the germline V gene. The CDR3 has 16 amino acids. The CDR3 spells CASNYPGGGANYGYTF. The CDR3 bases are TGTGCCAGCAACTACCCTGGAGGGGGAGCTAACTATGGCTACACCTTC.

In this sample, this clone turned up once. This chain connects TRBV5-8 to TRBJ1-2; 8 bases are shared with TRBD1. In germline, CDR1 is SGHTS, CDR2 YDEGEE. Trimming removed 4 bases from V and 2 bases from J; junction bases left unmatched: 7. This CDR3 contains 15 residues. The CDR3 is CASSPEGQGNYGYTF. CDR3 sequence (DNA): TGTGCCAGCAGCCCAGAAGGACAGGGCAACTATGGCTACACCTTC.

The gene calls are TRBV11-3 and TRBJ2-3, with 7 positions matching TRBD2. This CDR3 spans 15 amino acids. CDR1 is SGHNT and CDR2 is YENEEA in the germline V gene. The V and J ends lost 5 bases and 2 bases, in that order; junction bases with no gene match: 7. CDR3 residues: CASSPGGGPTDTQYF. CDR3 in DNA: TGTGCCAGCAGCCCTGGCGGGGGACCCACAGATACGCAGTATTTT.

V is TRBV29-1 and J is TRBJ2-7, with 7 bases identical to TRBD1. J was trimmed by 5 bases and V by 7 bases; bases with no gene match: 8. The CDR3 has 12 residues. CDR1 is SQVTM, CDR2 ANQGSEA, per germline. The CDR3 nucleotides read TGCAGCGCACGACAGGGAAGGCACGAGCAGTACTTC. Protein sequence: CSARQGRHEQYF.

The rearrangement uses TRBV7-9 and TRBJ2-1; D is undetermined. Per the germline V gene, CDR1 is SEHNR and CDR2 is FQNEAQ (reference sequence). The CDR3 is 11 residues long. Trimming removed 4 bases at V and 12 bases at J, with 10 bases between. CDR3 sequence: CASSSTEGQFF. The CDR3 nucleotides read TGTGCCAGCAGCTCGACCGAAGGGCAGTTCTTC.

This chain links TRBV7-9 with TRBJ1-6; D ambiguous. The CDR3 is 15 amino acids. The germline V gene encodes CDR1 SEHNR and CDR2 FQNEAQ (reference sequence). V gave up 2 bases and J gave up 2 bases, with 7 bases separating them. CDR3 sequence: CASSLYSAYNSPLHF. CDR3 DNA: TGTGCCAGCAGCTTATACAGTGCCTATAATTCACCCCTCCACTTT.

This chain uses TRBV5-1 with TRBJ2-5; D call uncertain. This CDR3 has 14 amino acids. Trimming took off 3 bases at V and 4 bases at J, with 13 bases between the two ends. Germline V CDR1 and CDR2: SGHRS, YFSETQ. The chain's CDR3 is CASSSTHFGETQYF. In DNA, the CDR3 is TGCGCCAGCAGCTCGACCCATTTCGGAGAGACCCAGTACTTC.

This sequence joins TRBV5-4 and TRBJ2-6; 9 positions agree with TRBD1. From germline, CDR1 is SGHNT and CDR2 YYREEE (reference sequence). The CDR3 length is 19 residues. The junction had 13 bases not matched to a gene; V was cut back by 4 bases and J by 2 bases. The CDR3 spells CASSLYAGTGLPGANVLTF. DNA of the CDR3: TGTGCCAGCAGCCTTTACGCTGGGACAGGGTTACCTGGGGCCAACGTCCTGACTTTC. Full variable domain (rest looked up from reference TRBV5-4 and TRBJ2-6): ETGVTQSPTHLIKTRGQQVTLRCSSQSGHNTVSWYQQALGQGPQFIFQYYREEENGRGNFPPRFSGLQFPNYSSELNVNALELDDSALYLCASSLYAGTGLPGANVLTFGAGSRLTVL.

For the CDR3, the DNA is TGTGCCAGCAGAGGGGGGACCGGTACTTATAGCAATCAGCCCCAGCATTTT. Translated, it gives CASRGGTGTYSNQPQHF. The V and J genes are TRBV2 and TRBJ1-5; perhaps TRBD1 as D (6 bases). CDR3 length: 17 residues. Germline CDR1 and CDR2: SNHLY and FYNNEI. V lost 6 bases, J lost 0 bases, and 18 bases lay in between. The complete variable domain, with remaining parts taken from reference TRBV2 and TRBJ1-5, reads EPEVTQTPSHQVTQMGQEVILRCVPISNHLYFYWYRQILGQKVEFLVSFYNNEISEKSEIFDDQFSVERPDGSNFTLKIRSTKLEDSAMYFCASRGGTGTYSNQPQHFGDGTRLSIL.

The chain combines TRBV11-3 with TRBJ1-6; D gene uncertain. From germline, CDR1 is SGHNT and CDR2 YENEEA. The CDR3 length is 15 residues. V gave up 2 bases and J gave up 7 bases, with 12 bases separating them. CDR3 region: CASSLSAEGNSPLHF. CDR3 nucleotide sequence: TGTGCCAGCAGCTTAAGTGCGGAGGGAAATTCACCCCTCCACTTT.

The rearrangement links TRBV19 to TRBJ2-4; no clear D gene. V was cut by 8 bases and J by 4 bases, with 9 bases left in between. This CDR3 comprises 12 residues. The germline CDR1 and CDR2 sequences are LNHDA and SQIVND (reference sequence). The CDR3 nucleotides read TGTGCCAGTGGGCCGTCAAAAAACATTCAGTACTTC. It is translated as CASGPSKNIQYF.

This clone was detected once. The V gene is TRBV2, the J gene TRBJ1-1; TRBD1 matches 7 bases. The CDR3 runs 14 residues. Germline values: CDR1 SNHLY, CDR2 FYNNEI. With V trimmed by 6 bases and J by 1 base, 5 bases remained unmatched. The CDR3 loop is CASRPGQSNTEAFF. DNA of the CDR3: TGTGCCAGCAGACCGGGACAGTCGAACACTGAAGCTTTCTTT.

The V call is TRBV13, the J call TRBJ1-3, with D possibly matching TRBD1 (6 bases). The CDR3 has 15 amino acids. Germline V gene lookup returns CDR1 PRHDT and CDR2 FYEKMQ (reference sequence). Trimming pared 5 bases from V and 0 bases from J, leaving 11 bases between. The CDR3 DNA reads as TGTGCCAGCAGCCTCAGGGGCGCCTCTGGAAACACCATATATTTT. Translation gives CASSLRGASGNTIYF.

V and J are TRBV27 and TRBJ1-1; 8 nucleotides agree with TRBD1. V dropped 5 bases and J dropped 6; count of bases not matched to a gene: 8. Germline V gives CDR1 MNHEY, CDR2 SMNVEV (reference sequence). The CDR3 runs 14 residues. The CDR3 reads CASSIDRGSAEAFF. CDR3 DNA: TGTGCCAGCAGTATCGACAGGGGTTCGGCTGAAGCTTTCTTT.

This clone came up a few times. This specimen includes other DNA sequences encoding the same CDR3. The chain links TRBV30 to TRBJ1-1; D perhaps matches TRBD1 (6 bases). This CDR3 region has 15 residues. Germline CDR1 reads GTSNPN; CDR2 reads SVGIG (reference sequence). The germline V and J ends were trimmed by 0 bases and 1 base, with 12 bases remaining between them. CDR3 DNA: TGTGCCTGGAGTGTCTGGGGGGGCGAGAACACTGAAGCTTTCTTT. Its protein product is CAWSVWGGENTEAFF.

The chain couples TRBV6-6 to TRBJ1-3; TRBD1 might be the D (6 bases). This CDR3 comprises 16 residues. Germline V gives CDR1 MNHNY, CDR2 SVGAGI (reference sequence). V dropped 6 bases and J dropped 0 bases, with 15 bases sitting between them. In nucleotides, the CDR3 is TGTGCCAGCAGCCTGAAAGGACAGAACTCTGGAAACACCATATATTTT. This encodes CASSLKGQNSGNTIYF.